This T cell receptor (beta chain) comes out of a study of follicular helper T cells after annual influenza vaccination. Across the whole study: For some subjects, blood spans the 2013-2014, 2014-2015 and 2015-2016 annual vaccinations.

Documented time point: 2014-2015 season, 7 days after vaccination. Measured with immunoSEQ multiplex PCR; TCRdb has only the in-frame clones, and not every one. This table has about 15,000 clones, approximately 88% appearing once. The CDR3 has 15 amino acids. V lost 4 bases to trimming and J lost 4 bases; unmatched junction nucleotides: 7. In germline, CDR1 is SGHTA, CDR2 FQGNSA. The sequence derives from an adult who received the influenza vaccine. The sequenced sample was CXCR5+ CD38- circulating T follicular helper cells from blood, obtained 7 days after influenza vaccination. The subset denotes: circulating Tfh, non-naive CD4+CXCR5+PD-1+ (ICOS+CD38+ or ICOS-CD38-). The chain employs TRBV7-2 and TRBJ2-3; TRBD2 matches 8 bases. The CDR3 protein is CASSSVRGAPDTQYF. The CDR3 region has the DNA TGTGCCAGCAGCTCGGTGCGGGGGGCCCCAGATACGCAGTATTTT.